This T cell receptor beta chain is from a study of cytomegalovirus exposure and HLA in healthy donors. The CDR3 runs to 16 residues. With 4 bases removed from V and 2 bases from J, the gap between germline ends came to 16 bases. The V gene's germline CDR1 is MNHNS and CDR2 SASEGT. Concerning this clone itself: Its target is not known.

The study's findings and limits: Earlier results showed most TCR beta V segments being productive about 90% or about 30% of the time.

The PCR contained 60 Vbeta and 13 Jbeta primers. Assay: immunoSEQ multiplex PCR; the TCRdb copy retains only in-frame clones and omits some. Across 40,000 to 50,000 clones, the top ten clones capture 0.9% to 1.2% of the sample. The rearrangement uses TRBV6-1 and TRBJ2-3; D ambiguous. Specimen: PBMCs. This clonotype was sampled from a woman in her thirties or forties in good health and CMV-seronegative. CDR3 residues: CASSGRVGANTDTQYF. Written as DNA, the CDR3 is TGTGCCAGCAGTGGTCGTGTTGGAGCGAACACAGATACGCAGTATTTT.